What follows are 27 T cell receptor beta chains derived from one specimen sequenced in a study of monozygotic twins with inflammatory bowel disease (dated by TCRdb to the late 2010s). The library came from 5' RACE. Sequencer: Illumina HiSeq 2500. Each CDR3 protein sequence appears as one entry after TCRdb reprocessed the reads, and no DNA is included. The sample's table lists a count of fewer than 150,000 distinct CDR3 sequences. Together, the top ten hold 2% to 3% of the sample. The sample consisted of blood. Every receptor here comes from a human donor with ulcerative colitis or Crohn's disease, or a healthy co-twin of an affected twin (not recorded which).

The chain has TRBV20-1 and TRBJ2-7. Germline-derived CDR1 and CDR2 are DFQATT and SNEGSKA (reference sequence). This CDR3 is built from 11 residues. The CDR3 spells CSASPAYEQYF.

The chain recombines TRBV4-3 with TRBJ2-3; lacking DNA, the TRBD1 call made by TCRdb goes unchecked. CDR3 size: 15 residues. Per germline, CDR1 LGHNA and CDR2 YSLEER. This CDR3 reads CASSLNQQGRHTQYF.

The CDR3 protein is CASSPNMGLAGLTRTDTQYF. V gene TRBV18 combines with J gene TRBJ2-3; TCRdb picks TRBD2, but there is no DNA to check that call. Germline V CDR1 and CDR2: KGHSH, LQKENI. The CDR3 has 20 residues. The full variable domain, in which reference TRBV18 and TRBJ2-3 provide the parts outside the CDR3, is NAGVMQNPRHLVRRRGQEARLRCSPMKGHSHVYWYRQLPEEGLKFMVYLQKENIIDESGMPKERFSAEFPKEGPSILRIQQVVRGDSAAYFCASSPNMGLAGLTRTDTQYFGPGTRLTVL.

V usage is TRBV4-2 and J usage is TRBJ2-1; TCRdb's D call, TRBD2, is unchecked because there is no DNA. The germline V gene encodes CDR1 LGHNA and CDR2 YNFKEQ. The CDR3 contains 15 residues. The CDR3: CASSNKAGAYNEQFF.

J is TRBJ2-5 and V is TRBV10-3; TCRdb names TRBD1, which stays unverified in the absence of DNA. Germline loops: CDR1 ENHRY, CDR2 SYGVKD. The CDR3 sequence is 16 residues long. The CDR3 protein is CAISESTGAMKETQYF.

The V call is TRBV5-6, the J call TRBJ2-2; no DNA is available, so the TRBD1 call from TCRdb remains unchecked. The CDR3 is 15 residues long. Germline V gene sequence: CDR1 SGHDT, CDR2 YYEEEE. CDR3 amino acids: CASSLRGTNTGELFF.

This chain uses TRBV20-1 with TRBJ2-5. Germline CDR1 DFQATT, CDR2 SNEGSKA (reference sequence). CDR3 length: 14 residues. CDR3 in amino acids: CSASKGRFQETQYF.

The gene calls are TRBV5-5 and TRBJ2-5; lacking DNA, the TRBD2 call made by TCRdb goes unchecked. This CDR3 contains 14 residues. Germline loops: CDR1 SGHKS, CDR2 YYEKEE (reference sequence). The CDR3 is CASSLGGPAETQYF.

CDR3 in amino acids: CASSFGTGNEQFF. V and J are TRBV7-2 and TRBJ2-1; TCRdb names TRBD1, which stays unverified in the absence of DNA. CDR1 and CDR2 (germline): SGHTA, FQGNSA. The CDR3 runs 13 residues.

This chain links TRBV12-3 or TRBV12-4 with TRBJ2-1; TCRdb gives TRBD1 as the D gene, but with no DNA this cannot be confirmed. The CDR3 has 15 residues. The CDR3 sequence is CASSTYGGDHNEQFF.

The chain joins TRBV20-1 to TRBJ2-7; TCRdb calls TRBD2, which cannot be checked without DNA. This CDR3 comprises 17 residues. Germline V gene lookup returns CDR1 DFQATT and CDR2 SNEGSKA (reference sequence). The chain's CDR3 is CSARGAGTSGGIYEQYF.

The V call is TRBV19, the J call TRBJ2-5; TCRdb lists TRBD2, though no DNA is available to test this call. The CDR3 is 18 residues long. Germline loops: CDR1 LNHDA, CDR2 SQIVND (reference sequence). The CDR3 is CASSIRILEGEGQETQYF.

This chain links TRBV7-2 with TRBJ1-3; without DNA, the TCRdb call of TRBD1 cannot be checked. This CDR3 comprises 16 residues. The V gene's germline CDR1 is SGHTA and CDR2 FQGNSA. CDR3 amino acids: CASSLGGGRSGNTIYF.

The V and J genes are TRBV4-3 and TRBJ1-2; checking the TCRdb D call of TRBD1 is not possible without DNA. The germline V gene encodes CDR1 LGHNA and CDR2 YSLEER. This CDR3 has 15 amino acids. This CDR3 reads CASSQGTGRNYGYTF.

The rearrangement links TRBV11-3 to TRBJ1-6. This CDR3 has 13 residues. The V gene's germline CDR1 is SGHNT and CDR2 YENEEA. The CDR3 region is CASSSSEDSPLHF. The whole variable domain, remainder taken from reference TRBV11-3 and TRBJ1-6, is EAGVVQSPRYKIIEKKQPVAFWCNPISGHNTLYWYLQNLGQGPELLIRYENEEAVDDSQLPKDRFSAERLKGVDSTLKIQPAELGDSAVYLCASSSSEDSPLHFGNGTRLTVT.

The chain is built from TRBV24-1 and TRBJ2-7; the TCRdb call, TRBD1, lacks DNA for checking. Germline-derived CDR1 and CDR2 are KGHDR and SFDVKD. The CDR3 sequence is 14 residues long. The CDR3 here is CATSDLGQGYEQYF.

The CDR3: CASSPWLALGEQFF. The V and J genes are TRBV5-4 and TRBJ2-1. Germline V gene sequence: CDR1 SGHNT, CDR2 YYREEE (reference sequence). This CDR3 is built from 14 residues.

This rearrangement joins TRBV11-2 to TRBJ1-3; TCRdb calls TRBD1, which cannot be checked without DNA. The CDR3 is 15 amino acids. Germline V gene data show CDR1 as SGHAT and CDR2 as FQNNGV. The CDR3 sequence is CASSLESWGRDTIYF.

The V gene is TRBV28, the J gene TRBJ2-3; the TCRdb call, TRBD2, lacks DNA for checking. Germline CDR1 is MDHEN and CDR2 is SYDVKM. CDR3 length equals 14 residues. The CDR3 region is CASSTTGGQRYGYF.

The chain uses TRBV20-1 and TRBJ1-6; TCRdb's assignment of TRBD1 cannot be checked, as there is no DNA. Germline assignment: CDR1 DFQATT and CDR2 SNEGSKA (reference sequence). The CDR3 length is 16 residues. CDR3 sequence: CSARGSTGQLNSPLHF.

This chain links TRBV3-1 with TRBJ1-2. The CDR3 length is 16 residues. Germline CDR1 LGHDT, CDR2 YNNKEL (reference sequence). The CDR3 reads CASSQDLPGSLYGYTF.

The chain has TRBV20-1 and TRBJ2-7. The germline V gene has CDR1 DFQATT and CDR2 SNEGSKA (reference sequence). This CDR3 is 12 amino acids long. The CDR3 region is CSASQGRYEQYF.

J is TRBJ2-7 and V is TRBV11-2; the D call of TRBD1 rests on TCRdb alone, since no DNA is present to check it. This CDR3 has 15 amino acids. Looked up from germline, CDR1 is SGHAT and CDR2 is FQNNGV. The chain's CDR3 is CASSLEWGRRDEQYF.

The chain uses TRBV5-1 and TRBJ2-5. The length of the CDR3 is 12 residues. From germline, CDR1 is SGHRS and CDR2 YFSETQ. CDR3 in amino acids: CASSLAQETQYF.

The rearrangement uses TRBV4-2 and TRBJ1-3. Germline CDR1 is LGHNA and CDR2 is YNFKEQ. This CDR3 has 17 amino acids. The CDR3 region is CASSQDPHDNSGNTIYF.

The chain carries TRBV5-1 and TRBJ2-2. Per the germline V gene, CDR1 is SGHRS and CDR2 is YFSETQ. The CDR3 has 15 amino acids. CDR3 sequence reads: CASSLDRQFGGELFF.

V usage is TRBV7-3 and J usage is TRBJ2-3; TCRdb gives TRBD2 as the D gene, but with no DNA this cannot be confirmed. This CDR3 has 16 residues. Germline V gene data show CDR1 as SGHTA and CDR2 as FQGTGA. The CDR3 sequence: CASSPTSGFSTDTQYF.